This TCR beta chain was observed in a study of identical twins. Study conclusions and caveats: The study based its conclusions on cross-sectional statistical analysis and did not follow the same donors. In monozygotic twins, models underestimated the sharing of out-of-frame TCR alpha. There was an excess of low generation probability in the out-of-frame alpha sequences that twins shared. Beta clonotypes that were abundant in cord blood contained fewer insertions, a pattern absent from memory repertoires.

Germline CDR1 reads MGHDK; CDR2 reads SYGVNS. The CDR3 covers 15 residues. The V end was cut by 0 bases, the J end by 0 bases, with 8 bases between. This clonotype was observed a handful of times. What it binds is unknown. TCRdb re-derived calls from the 5' RACE reads in MiXCR, one entry per CDR3 protein. The sample consists of around 1.7 million distinct CDR3 sequences, more than 30% of them appearing once. Sequencing was done on a sample of cord blood. This clonotype was sampled from a newborn girl in good health. The J gene is TRBJ1-1, the V gene TRBV25-1; possibly TRBD1 for D (5 bases). CDR3 region: CASSEYDSMNTEAFF. Written as DNA, the CDR3 is TGTGCCAGCAGTGAATATGACAGCATGAACACTGAAGCTTTCTTT.